A selection of T cell receptor beta chains follows, all from one sample in a study of T cell responses to AZD1222 COVID-19 vaccine. Using immunoSEQ multiplex PCR, the repertoire was profiled, and TCRdb retains in-frame clones only, with some absent. This table holds about 140,000 clones, roughly 91% found once. Specimen: peripheral blood, collected on day 0 of AZD1222 vaccination. The receptors here all came from an adult in good health. CDR3s include the opening cysteine and the closing phenylalanine or tryptophan. A D gene is named only where the DNA matches it firmly. Clone size is given for some rows only: seen once, a few or many times, or a class if the clone is expanded.

>NA|TRBJ1-6|NA|TRBV6-4
TGTGCCAGCAGTCTCGGGTCTAATTCACCCCTCCACTTT
CASSLGSNSPLHF
>NA|TRBJ2-3|NA|TRBV7-3
TGTGCCAGCAGCGCTGAGGGGGTAAGGGCAGATACGCAGTATTTT
CASSAEGVRADTQYF
>NA|TRBJ2-3|NA|TRBV3-1/TRBV3-2
TGTGCCAGCAGCCAAGGACCGCAACGCGTCGTGATAGCTCAACCAGATACGCAGTATTTT
CASSQGPQRVVIAQPDTQYF
>NA|TRBJ1-1|NA|TRBV3-1/TRBV3-2
TGTGCCAGCAGCCAAGTAGAGGGCACTGAAGCTTTCTTT
CASSQVEGTEAFF
>TRBD1|TRBJ1-1|NA|TRBV18
TGTGCCAGCTCACCCCAGCGTCCCGGGACAGGGAACACTGAAGCTTTCTTT
CASSPQRPGTGNTEAFF
>NA|TRBJ2-5|NA|TRBV7-9
TGTGCCAGCAGCCAAAGGGACTCGCAAGAGACCCAGTACTTC
CASSQRDSQETQYF
>NA|TRBJ2-2|NA|TRBV5-1
TGCGCCAGCAGGACGGCAGGAGCTAGGGACACCGGGGAGCTGTTTTTT
CASRTAGARDTGELFF
>NA|TRBJ2-2|NA|TRBV7-9
TGTGCCAGCAGCTTAAGTGGCGGGGAGCTGTTTTTT
CASSLSGGELFF
>TRBD1|TRBJ1-3|NA|TRBV6-5
TGTGCCAGCAGTTACTCGACAGGGGGAGAGGGAAACACCATATATTTT
CASSYSTGGEGNTIYF
>TRBD1|TRBJ1-1|few|TRBV4-1
TGCGCCAGCGGGACAGGGACTGAAGCTTTCTTT
CASGTGTEAFF
>TRBD1|TRBJ1-3|NA|TRBV18
TGTGCCAGCTCACCTAGTATGGACAGGCTCTCTGGAAACACCATATATTTT
CASSPSMDRLSGNTIYF
>NA|TRBJ2-7|NA|TRBV6-2/TRBV6-3
TGTGCCAGCAGCCAGTCTAGAACCGAGCAGTACTTC
CASSQSRTEQYF
>NA|TRBJ1-1|NA|TRBV7-3
TGTGCCAGCAGCCTAACAGGGTCGCCCACTGAAGCTTTCTTT
CASSLTGSPTEAFF
>NA|TRBJ2-7|NA|TRBV6-5
TGTGCCAGCAGCCCCGGGGCCCTCGACTACGAGCAGTACTTC
CASSPGALDYEQYF
>NA|TRBJ1-1|NA|TRBV4-1
TGCGCCAGCAGCCAAGGGTCCCACACTGAAGCTTTCTTT
CASSQGSHTEAFF
>NA|TRBJ2-7|NA|TRBV7-9
TGTGCCAGCAGCTTAGAATCCAGATACGAGCAGTACTTC
CASSLESRYEQYF
>TRBD2|TRBJ2-7|few|TRBV9
TGTGCCAGCAGCGTAGCTAGCGGGAGTTACGAGCAGTACTTC
CASSVASGSYEQYF
>NA|TRBJ1-2|once|TRBV6-2/TRBV6-3
TGTGCCAGCAGTTACGGACAGCCTAACTATGGCTACACCTTC
CASSYGQPNYGYTF
>TRBD1|TRBJ2-2|NA|TRBV12-5
TGTGCTAGTGGCACTCTCCTACAGGGGTATGCCGGGGAGCTGTTTTTT
CASGTLLQGYAGELFF
>NA|TRBJ1-2|NA|TRBV7-2
TGTGCCAGCAGTTTAGGGTGGGCTAACTATGGCTACACCTTC
CASSLGWANYGYTF
>NA|TRBJ2-1|NA|TRBV2
TGTGCCAGCAGTGAAGTAGCAACCCGGCACAATGAGCAGTTCTTC
CASSEVATRHNEQFF
>NA|TRBJ1-2|NA|TRBV3-1/TRBV3-2
TGTGCCAGCAGCCAAGATCGGGGGGGGGCGCAGGGCTACACCTTC
CASSQDRGGAQGYTF
>NA|TRBJ2-7|once|TRBV3-1/TRBV3-2
TGTGCCAGCAGCCCCCGGACGAGACGATACGAGCAGTACTTC
CASSPRTRRYEQYF
>NA|TRBJ2-7|NA|TRBV4-3
TGCGCCAGCAGCCCCGGGACTCAGACCTACGAGCAGTACTTC
CASSPGTQTYEQYF
>NA|TRBJ2-2|NA|TRBV19
TGTGCCAGTAGTATAGGCGCGCCCACCGGGGAGCTGTTTTTT
CASSIGAPTGELFF
>NA|TRBJ1-1|NA|TRBV5-1
TGCGCCAGCAGCTTGGCGGTGGGGCTGGACACTGAAGCTTTCTTT
CASSLAVGLDTEAFF
>TRBD1|TRBJ1-5|NA|TRBV15
TGTGCCACCAGCAGAGATATCGGGACAGGGGGGCAGCCCCAGCATTTT
CATSRDIGTGGQPQHF
>NA|TRBJ2-2|NA|TRBV7-3
TGTGCCAGCAGCCGTGAACAAACCGGGGCCGGGGAGCTGTTTTTT
CASSREQTGAGELFF
>NA|TRBJ2-3|NA|TRBV5-5
TGTGCCAGCAGCTTGGATTTAGGCGGGCCCTCCACAGATACGCAGTATTTT
CASSLDLGGPSTDTQYF
>NA|TRBJ1-1|NA|TRBV2
TGTGCCAGCACAGCGGTACCCGCCGAAGCTTTCTTT
CASTAVPAEAFF
>TRBD1|TRBJ2-5|NA|TRBV29-1
TGCAGCGTTGAAGGGGCAGGGGGTGGAGAGACCCAGTACTTC
CSVEGAGGGETQYF
>NA|TRBJ2-2|once|TRBV29-1
TGCAGCGTTAAGGAGGGCCGAAACACCGGGGAGCTGTTTTTT
CSVKEGRNTGELFF
>NA|TRBJ1-2|NA|TRBV3-1/TRBV3-2
TGTGCCAGCAGCCAAGCGGGGGGAGCTAACTATGGCTACACCTTC
CASSQAGGANYGYTF
>NA|TRBJ2-3|NA|TRBV9
TGTGCCAGCAGCGCCAACCAGGGAGCGGCGGATACGCAGTATTTT
CASSANQGAADTQYF
>TRBD2|TRBJ2-7|NA|TRBV30
TGTGCCTGGACGCCGGGAGGGCCCCAGTTCGAGCAGTACTTC
CAWTPGGPQFEQYF
>TRBD2|TRBJ2-7|NA|TRBV7-3
TGTGCCAGCAGCCTAGCGGAGGGCTACGAGCAGTACTTC
CASSLAEGYEQYF
>NA|TRBJ2-3|NA|TRBV4-3
TGCGCCAGCAGCCAAGAAAGAAGGGGTACAGATACGCAGTATTTT
CASSQERRGTDTQYF
>NA|TRBJ2-5|NA|TRBV15
TGTGCCACCAGCAGAGTTCCAGGGGTAGAGACCCAGTACTTC
CATSRVPGVETQYF
>TRBD1|TRBJ2-7|NA|TRBV19
TGTGCCAGGTCGGACAGGGGCCCCTACGAGCAGTACTTC
CARSDRGPYEQYF
>NA|TRBJ2-3|NA|TRBV7-3
TGTGCCAGCAGCTTAGGAGGCGGACAGAAAGATACGCAGTATTTT
CASSLGGGQKDTQYF
>NA|TRBJ1-5|NA|TRBV29-1
TGCAGCGTTGAAGCCGGGGACAATCAGCCCCAGCATTTT
CSVEAGDNQPQHF